The 32 T cell receptor beta chains listed next were all sequenced from one sample in a study of cytomegalovirus exposure and HLA in healthy donors. PCR was performed using 60 Vbeta and 13 Jbeta primers. The table came from immunoSEQ multiplex PCR; TCRdb's copy has only in-frame clones and leaves some out. The sample lists roughly 240,000 clones; 82% were seen once. The specimen sequenced was PBMCs. The receptors stem from a woman between 40 and 50 years old in good health and CMV-seropositive.

The chain carries TRBV7-2 and TRBJ2-5; possible D gene TRBD1, 6 bases. From germline, CDR1 is SGHTA and CDR2 FQGNSA. Trimming removed 6 bases at V and 10 bases at J, with 15 bases between. CDR3 length equals 12 residues. DNA for the CDR3: TGTGCCAGCAGGCTTGGGGGCGCGATCCAGTACTTC. Translation: CASRLGGAIQYF.

CDR3 amino acids: CASSPDRAGNTIYF. Here the CDR3 DNA reads TGCGCCAGCAGCCCTGACAGGGCTGGAAACACCATATATTTT. The chain uses TRBV5-1 and TRBJ1-3; 7 bases fit TRBD1. V was pared by 4 bases and J by 2 bases, with 3 bases of the junction left unmatched. This CDR3 comprises 14 residues. Germline CDR1 reads SGHRS; CDR2 reads YFSETQ.

The chain joins TRBV11-2 to TRBJ2-7; 10 nucleotides match TRBD2. CDR1 is SGHAT, CDR2 FQNNGV, per germline. The V gene end was trimmed by 5 bases and the J gene end by 3 bases; junction bases not matched to a gene: 10. This CDR3 comprises 16 residues. CDR3 in amino acids: CASSHQLSGGVYEQYF. CDR3 DNA: TGTGCCAGCAGCCACCAGTTAAGCGGGGGGGTCTACGAGCAGTACTTC.

The gene calls are TRBV27 and TRBJ2-1; tentatively, D is TRBD2 (6 bases). V gave up 0 bases and J gave up 7 bases, with 16 bases separating them. CDR1 and CDR2 (germline): MNHEY, SMNVEV (reference sequence). The CDR3 loop spans 16 amino acids. CDR3 amino acids: CASSLSPGTSGNEQFF. The CDR3 DNA reads TGTGCCAGCAGTTTATCACCAGGGACTTCGGGAAATGAGCAGTTCTTC.

V and J are TRBV10-3 and TRBJ2-1; D is unresolved. This CDR3 spans 17 amino acids. CDR1 ENHRY and CDR2 SYGVKD come from the germline V gene. Trimming took 2 bases from V and 8 from J, leaving 22 bases between them. In DNA form, the CDR3 reads TGTGCCATCAGTGAGGGGTCTCCGGCCCTAGTTGCGGATGAGCAGTTCTTC. Its translation: CAISEGSPALVADEQFF.

This chain links TRBV6-6 with TRBJ2-1; 9 bases agree with TRBD2. The V gene end was trimmed by 6 bases and the J gene end by 6 bases; junction bases not matched to a gene: 9. Germline loops: CDR1 MNHNY, CDR2 SVGAGI (reference sequence). CDR3 length equals 15 residues. The CDR3 is CASRPPSGIGNEQFF. The CDR3 bases are TGTGCCAGCAGACCGCCTAGCGGGATAGGCAATGAGCAGTTCTTC.

This sequence joins TRBV19 and TRBJ1-5; D perhaps matches TRBD1 (6 bases). Germline V gene data show CDR1 as LNHDA and CDR2 as SQIVND (reference sequence). The CDR3 spans 15 residues. V lost 6 bases and J lost 1, with 13 bases in between. This CDR3 is CASRTGLMSNQPQHF. In DNA form, the CDR3 reads TGTGCCAGTAGAACAGGGTTGATGAGCAATCAGCCCCAGCATTTT. Together with reference TRBV19 and TRBJ1-5, the CDR3 gives the full variable domain: DGGITQSPKYLFRKEGQNVTLSCEQNLNHDAMYWYRQDPGQGLRLIYYSQIVNDFQKGDIAEGYSVSREKKESFPLTVTSAQKNPTAFYLCASRTGLMSNQPQHFGDGTRLSIL.

The V gene is TRBV30, the J gene TRBJ2-7; no firm D call. The V gene lost 1 base and the J gene lost 3 bases, with 4 bases spanning the gap. This CDR3 spans 11 amino acids. Germline loops: CDR1 GTSNPN, CDR2 SVGIG (reference sequence). CDR3 nucleotide sequence: TGTGCCTGGAGTGATCGCTACGAGCAGTACTTC. Its translation: CAWSDRYEQYF. The whole variable domain, filled in from reference TRBV30 and TRBJ2-7, reads SQTIHQWPATLVQPVGSPLSLECTVEGTSNPNLYWYRQAAGRGLQLLFYSVGIGQISSEVPQNLSASRPQDRQFILSSKKLLLSDSGFYLCAWSDRYEQYFGPGTRLTVT.

The chain uses TRBV6-1 and TRBJ1-1; D unclear. The V and J ends lost 7 bases and 1 base respectively, with 13 bases between them. This CDR3 spans 14 amino acids. Germline V gene lookup returns CDR1 MNHNS and CDR2 SASEGT. The CDR3 here is CASTQFPGNTEAFF. The CDR3 DNA follows: TGTGCCAGCACCCAGTTTCCAGGGAACACTGAAGCTTTCTTT.

The rearrangement joins TRBV6-5 to TRBJ1-2; perhaps TRBD1 as D (5 bases). The CDR3 spans 13 residues. V was trimmed by 6 bases and J by 8 bases, leaving 16 bases between them. Germline values: CDR1 MNHEY, CDR2 SVGAGI. CDR3 coding DNA: TGTGCCAGCAGCTTGAACACAGGACAAGGCTACACCTTC. It codes for CASSLNTGQGYTF.

The table lists this clone with a count of one. This chain links TRBV9 with TRBJ2-7; 7 bases agree with TRBD2. This CDR3 has 15 residues. Germline CDR1 is SGDLS and CDR2 is YYNGEE. V lost 0 bases, J lost 2 bases, and 5 bases stayed unmatched. CDR3 DNA: TGTGCCAGCAGCGTAGGGCTAGCGGATACCTACGAGCAGTACTTC. It yields the protein CASSVGLADTYEQYF.

Regarding this clone: Relative to the germline gene, one junction end is altered; a read error may explain this. The genes are TRBV7-9 and TRBJ1-2; D remains ambiguous. CDR1 is SEHNR and CDR2 is FQNEAQ in the germline V gene (reference sequence). The CDR3 is 14 residues long. Written as DNA, the CDR3 is TGTTCCAGCAGCCTGTGGTCGGACCGGGAGAGCTACACCTTC. Translated: CSSSLWSDRESYTF.

This chain uses TRBV7-2 with TRBJ1-1; 7 bases fit TRBD1. From germline, CDR1 is SGHTA and CDR2 FQGNSA. The CDR3 spans 13 residues. V gave up 3 bases and J gave up 7 bases; unmatched junction bases: 5. CDR3 nucleotide sequence: TGTGCCAGCAGCTTTATGGGACAGATTGAAGCTTTCTTT. This codes for CASSFMGQIEAFF.

This rearrangement joins TRBV10-3 to TRBJ2-5; TRBD2 matches at 13 bases. The J call may be mistaken, given a closer DNA end match to TRBJ2-7. There are 14 residues in the CDR3. CDR1 ENHRY and CDR2 SYGVKD come from the germline V gene. This CDR3 reads CAIRGTSGAYEQYF. The CDR3 nucleotides are TGTGCCATCCGCGGGACTAGCGGGGCCTACGAGCAGTACTTC.

The CDR3 nucleotides read TGCAGCGCCGGGGAAGCAACTAATGAAAAACTGTTTTTT. Translated: CSAGEATNEKLFF. V is TRBV29-1 and J is TRBJ1-4; no firm D call. Between the trimmed V and J ends, which lost 7 bases and 0 bases, there was a span of 9 bases. This CDR3 spans 13 amino acids. CDR1 and CDR2 (germline): SQVTM, ANQGSEA.

The chain recombines TRBV27 with TRBJ1-1; D gene ambiguous. This CDR3 comprises 13 residues. The V gene's germline CDR1 is MNHEY and CDR2 SMNVEV (reference sequence). The V end was cut by 3 bases, the J end by 1 base, with 6 bases between. This chain's CDR3 is CASSFPGNTEAFF. The CDR3, as DNA: TGTGCCAGCAGTTTCCCAGGGAACACTGAAGCTTTCTTT.

The V and J genes are TRBV6-5 and TRBJ2-2; 10 nucleotides agree with TRBD1. CDR3 length: 15 amino acids. The V gene's germline CDR1 is MNHEY and CDR2 SVGAGI. V dropped 7 bases and J dropped 6; count of bases not matched to a gene: 8. CDR3 sequence: CASTWDRGPPGELFF. The CDR3 coding sequence is TGTGCCAGCACCTGGGACAGGGGCCCTCCCGGGGAGCTGTTTTTT.

This chain joins TRBV4-1 and TRBJ1-5, with TRBD1 matching over 7 bases. There are 15 residues in the CDR3. Germline V CDR1 and CDR2: MGHRA, YSYEKL. With 1 base clipped from V and 3 bases from J, the junction kept 3 bases outside the gene matches. The CDR3 region is CASSQVTGYNQPQHF. DNA for the CDR3: TGCGCCAGCAGCCAAGTGACAGGGTACAATCAGCCCCAGCATTTT.

J is TRBJ2-7 and V is TRBV11-3; 9 bases fit TRBD2. V lost 1 base to trimming and J lost 3 bases; unmatched junction nucleotides: 7. The CDR3 contains 16 residues. Germline V lookup: CDR1 SGHNT, CDR2 YENEEA. The CDR3 sequence is CASSLGATSGIYEQYF. The DNA for the CDR3 is TGTGCCAGCAGCTTAGGAGCGACTAGCGGTATCTACGAGCAGTACTTC.

The chain employs TRBV5-4 and TRBJ1-5; D unresolved. This CDR3 has 14 amino acids. CDR1 SGHNT and CDR2 YYREEE come from the germline V gene (reference sequence). The V gene lost 2 bases and the J gene lost 0 bases, with 6 bases spanning the gap. The CDR3 loop is CASSFTPSNQPQHF. Here the CDR3 DNA reads TGTGCCAGCAGCTTCACACCTAGCAATCAGCCCCAGCATTTT.

The V and J genes are TRBV9 and TRBJ2-7, with D possibly matching TRBD2 (5 bases). This CDR3 has 15 amino acids. Trimming stripped 0 bases from V and 3 bases from J, with 13 bases between. Germline-derived CDR1 and CDR2 are SGDLS and YYNGEE. CDR3 amino acids: CASSVGTGRGYEQYF. CDR3 bases: TGTGCCAGCAGCGTAGGAACGGGTCGGGGCTACGAGCAGTACTTC. The complete variable domain, with remaining parts taken from reference TRBV9 and TRBJ2-7, reads DSGVTQTPKHLITATGQRVTLRCSPRSGDLSVYWYQQSLDQGLQFLIQYYNGEERAKGNILERFSAQQFPDLHSELNLSSLELGDSALYFCASSVGTGRGYEQYFGPGTRLTVT.

The chain uses TRBV19 and TRBJ1-1; D is unclear. The CDR3 consists of 17 residues. Germline CDR1 is LNHDA and CDR2 is SQIVND (reference sequence). V was cut by 1 base and J by 0 bases, with 15 bases left in between. CDR3 nucleotide sequence: TGTGCCAGTAGTATAGTACTCGTTACAGTAATGAACACTGAAGCTTTCTTT. This sequence encodes CASSIVLVTVMNTEAFF.

V usage is TRBV7-9 and J usage is TRBJ2-1, with a tentative D call TRBD2 (6 bases). Between the trimmed V and J ends, which lost 4 bases and 9 bases, there was a span of 13 bases. Germline loops: CDR1 SEHNR, CDR2 FQNEAQ (reference sequence). The CDR3 runs 13 residues. CDR3 coding DNA: TGTGCCAGCAGCTCCGGACTATACGGTGAGCAGTTCTTC. The encoded protein is CASSSGLYGEQFF.

The chain recombines TRBV19 with TRBJ1-5; no definite D call. Germline lookup yields CDR1 LNHDA and CDR2 SQIVND (reference sequence). V lost 6 bases and J lost 0, with 12 bases in between. This CDR3 region has 15 residues. This chain's CDR3 is CASRAVSYSNQPQHF. The CDR3 DNA reads TGTGCCAGTAGGGCCGTCTCTTATAGCAATCAGCCCCAGCATTTT.

The CDR3 region has the DNA TGTGCCAGCAGCTTACCCGCGATCGGGGAGCTGTTTTTT. The encoded protein is CASSLPAIGELFF. The chain couples TRBV13 to TRBJ2-2, with unresolved D. The CDR3 spans 13 residues. From germline, CDR1 is PRHDT and CDR2 FYEKMQ (reference sequence). V was cut by 2 bases and J by 7 bases, with 8 bases left in between.

The chain has TRBV10-3 and TRBJ2-5; the D gene is possibly TRBD2 (6 bases). Between the trimmed V and J ends, which lost 10 bases and 7 bases, there was a span of 19 bases. The CDR3 covers 13 residues. Per the germline V gene, CDR1 is ENHRY and CDR2 is SYGVKD. The CDR3 reads CATSESGRGTQYF. The CDR3 DNA reads as TGTGCCACCTCCGAGTCAGGGCGGGGGACCCAGTACTTC.

V and J are TRBV30 and TRBJ2-1; 9 bases fit TRBD2. V dropped 4 bases and J dropped 7; count of bases not matched to a gene: 5. Germline lookup yields CDR1 GTSNPN and CDR2 SVGIG (reference sequence). CDR3 size: 13 residues. DNA of the CDR3: TGTGCCTGGACTAGCGGGGTGTCAAATGAGCAGTTCTTC. This encodes CAWTSGVSNEQFF. Full variable domain (outside the CDR3, taken from reference TRBV30 and TRBJ2-1): SQTIHQWPATLVQPVGSPLSLECTVEGTSNPNLYWYRQAAGRGLQLLFYSVGIGQISSEVPQNLSASRPQDRQFILSSKKLLLSDSGFYLCAWTSGVSNEQFFGPGTRLTVL.

This chain connects TRBV7-3 to TRBJ2-2, with TRBD2 matching 11 bases. The V gene's germline CDR1 is SGHTA and CDR2 FQGTGA. V shed 5 bases and J 7 bases; nucleotides not matched to a gene: 9. This CDR3 spans 16 amino acids. This CDR3 reads CASSLLTSGAGGELFF. Here the CDR3 DNA reads TGTGCCAGCAGCCTGCTGACTAGCGGGGCTGGCGGGGAGCTGTTTTTT.

The CDR3 is CASSWTGIQETQYF. The CDR3, as DNA: TGTGCCAGCAGTTGGACAGGGATACAAGAGACCCAGTACTTC. The chain is built from TRBV2 and TRBJ2-5, with 8 bases aligning to TRBD1. The CDR3 sequence is 14 residues long. J was trimmed by 2 bases and V by 5 bases; bases with no gene match: 4. Germline CDR1 is SNHLY and CDR2 is FYNNEI.

This sequence joins TRBV7-9 and TRBJ2-7; TRBD1 is a possible D gene (5 bases). Germline-derived CDR1 and CDR2 are SEHNR and FQNEAQ (reference sequence). The CDR3 runs to 12 residues. V dropped 5 bases and J dropped 6 bases, with 11 bases sitting between them. CDR3 sequence reads: CASSPQGTEQYF. The CDR3, as DNA: TGTGCCAGCAGCCCGCAGGGAACCGAGCAGTACTTC.

This chain links TRBV10-3 with TRBJ2-1; 10 nucleotides agree with TRBD1. Germline V lookup: CDR1 ENHRY, CDR2 SYGVKD. V dropped 6 bases and J dropped 8; count of bases not matched to a gene: 10. The CDR3 is made up of 15 amino acids. CDR3 coding DNA: TGTGCCATCAGGGCCGGGACAGGGGTGGAACATGAGCAGTTCTTC. Translated, it gives CAIRAGTGVEHEQFF.

The chain is built from TRBV10-3 and TRBJ2-2; D remains unclear. Germline V gene data show CDR1 as ENHRY and CDR2 as SYGVKD. The CDR3 covers 14 residues. V gave up 0 bases and J gave up 4 bases, with 6 bases separating them. The CDR3 is CAISESGGTGELFF. The CDR3 bases are TGTGCCATCAGTGAGTCCGGTGGCACCGGGGAGCTGTTTTTT.